This T cell receptor beta chain was identified in a study of blood T cell repertoires in COVID-19. Study-level information: Samples representing acute and convalescent COVID-19 were sourced from the United States, Italy and Spain.

The authors' processing: Reference gene primer amplification gave nucleated cell count estimates. TCRdb keeps only in-frame clones here, not all; method: immunoSEQ multiplex PCR. V, J and clone size were drawn from that table, and D and trimming were deduced from the DNA. The sample includes about 200,000 clones, around 80% of them seen just once. Trimming left V 2 bases short and J 8 bases short, with 12 bases between. The germline V gene has CDR1 LGHDT and CDR2 YNNKEL (reference sequence). The CDR3 sequence is 13 residues long. The chain couples TRBV3-1 (or the pseudogene TRBV3-2) to TRBJ1-2; D might be TRBD1 (6 bases). This TCR derives from a woman of 80 years or more with active or convalescent COVID-19. The sample was peripheral blood. The CDR3 DNA reads TGTGCCAGCAGCCAACCCACAGGGAGCGGCTACACCTTC. Protein: CASSQPTGSGYTF.